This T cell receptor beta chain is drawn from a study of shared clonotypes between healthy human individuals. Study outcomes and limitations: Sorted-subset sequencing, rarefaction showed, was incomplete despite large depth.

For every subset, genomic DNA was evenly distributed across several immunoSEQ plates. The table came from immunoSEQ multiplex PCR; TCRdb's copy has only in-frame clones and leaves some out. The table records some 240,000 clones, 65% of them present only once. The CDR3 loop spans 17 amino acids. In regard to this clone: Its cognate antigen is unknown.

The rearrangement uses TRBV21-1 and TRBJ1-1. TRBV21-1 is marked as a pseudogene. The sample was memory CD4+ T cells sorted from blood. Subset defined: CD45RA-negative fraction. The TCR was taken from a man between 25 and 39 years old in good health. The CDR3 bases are TGTGCCAGCACCTGTATCCGGGACGGGGAATCGAACACTGAAGCTTTCTTT. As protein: CASTCIRDGESNTEAFF.